This T cell receptor beta chain originates from a study of CD8 T cells in ankylosing spondylitis. This clonotype was seen ten or more times. TCRdb re-called the 5' RACE reads with MiXCR, one entry per CDR3 protein. This sample has 250,000 to 400,000 distinct CDR3 sequences, with about 9.9% found just once. Sequenced sample: blood, either unsorted or a sorted T cell fraction (not recorded which). The sequence derives from a female donor with ankylosing spondylitis or in good health (not recorded which).

The CDR3 DNA reads as TGCGCCAGCAGCTTGGGGGGCTCGGTTGGCTACAATGAGCAGTTCTTC. It yields the protein CASSLGGSVGYNEQFF. The J gene is TRBJ2-1, the V gene TRBV5-1, with D possibly matching TRBD1 (5 bases). Germline CDR1 SGHRS, CDR2 YFSETQ. There are 16 residues in the CDR3. V lost 0 bases, J lost 3 bases, and 13 bases lay in between.